These 3 T cell receptor beta chains share one sample of origin, sequenced in a study of T-cell memory formation after mild COVID-19. TCRdb passed the 5' RACE reads through MiXCR, listing each CDR3 protein once. The data show around 530,000 distinct CDR3 sequences, roughly a fifth seen once. Sequencing input: PBMCs or a T cell subset sorted from them (not recorded which). These receptors all stem from an adult woman who had mild COVID-19 (a few samples of this study predate the infection). Cell type and time point are not known.

Only a few counts were recorded for this clonotype. The rearrangement joins TRBV7-9 to TRBJ2-3; TRBD2 matches 7 bases. The CDR3 is made up of 14 amino acids. Germline V gene lookup returns CDR1 SEHNR and CDR2 FQNEAQ (reference sequence). With V trimmed by 7 bases and J by 6 bases, 10 bases remained unmatched. The CDR3 DNA reads as TGTGCCAGCAACGATGGGCGGGAGAGGGATACGCAGTATTTT. Translation: CASNDGRERDTQYF.

The DNA of the CDR3 is TGCGCCAGCAGCCAACAGGGGGCTGTCTCCCAAGAGACCCAGTACTTC. It encodes CASSQQGAVSQETQYF. The V and J genes are TRBV4-1 and TRBJ2-5, with 8 bases aligning to TRBD1. From germline, CDR1 is MGHRA and CDR2 YSYEKL. After removal of 2 bases from V and 1 base from J, the junction contained 6 bases not matched to a gene. The CDR3 is made up of 16 amino acids.

The chain has TRBV15 and TRBJ1-1; D remains ambiguous. CDR3 length: 14 amino acids. V lost 3 bases and J 0 bases, leaving 8 bases between the germline ends. Germline V CDR1 and CDR2: LNHNV, YYDKDF (reference sequence). The CDR3 sequence is CATSRIAVNTEAFF. Here the CDR3 DNA reads TGTGCCACCAGCAGGATTGCAGTGAACACTGAAGCTTTCTTT.